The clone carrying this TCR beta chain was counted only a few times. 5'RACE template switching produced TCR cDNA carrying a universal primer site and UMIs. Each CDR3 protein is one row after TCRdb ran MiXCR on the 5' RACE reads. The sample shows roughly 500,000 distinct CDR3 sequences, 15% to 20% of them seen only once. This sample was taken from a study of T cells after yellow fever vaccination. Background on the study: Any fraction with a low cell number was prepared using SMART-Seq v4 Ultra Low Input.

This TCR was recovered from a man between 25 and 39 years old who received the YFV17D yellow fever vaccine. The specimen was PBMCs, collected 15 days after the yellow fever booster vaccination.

CDR3 nucleotides: TGTGCCAGCAGTTCCACGGCAGTTGAGGGCCTTTCTCTCTACAATGAGCAGTTCTTC. It yields the protein CASSSTAVEGLSLYNEQFF. The J gene is TRBJ2-1, the V gene TRBV12-3 or TRBV12-4, with D maybe TRBD2 (5 bases). V lost 4 bases, J lost 3 bases, and 25 bases lay in between. This CDR3 is built from 19 residues.